This is a list of T cell receptor beta chains from one sample in a study of cytomegalovirus exposure and HLA in healthy donors. Using immunoSEQ multiplex PCR, the repertoire was profiled, and TCRdb retains in-frame clones only, with some absent. The sample includes 150,000 to 200,000 clones, around 80% of them seen just once. The source material was PBMCs. These receptors originate from a woman aged 25 to 45 in good health and CMV-seropositive. CDR3s include the opening cysteine and the closing phenylalanine or tryptophan. The order of the fields is V gene, D gene, J gene, clone size, CDR3 DNA, CDR3 protein. A D gene is named only where the DNA matches it firmly. A row's size may be missing; if present it is once, few, many or a size class.

TRBV9	-	TRBJ2-3	few	TGTGCCAGCAGCAATCCTATCCAACCAGATACGCAGTATTTT	CASSNPIQPDTQYF
TRBV7-9	-	TRBJ2-4	-	TGTGCCAGCAGCCTTAACTCGGACATTCAGTACTTC	CASSLNSDIQYF
TRBV21-1	-	TRBJ1-3	few	TGTGCCAGCAGCAAAAACCAGGGAAGTGGAAACACCATATATTTT	CASSKNQGSGNTIYF
TRBV11-3	-	TRBJ2-7	few	TGTGCCAGCACTACCGGGTCTCCCTGGCGCTCCTACGAGCAGTACTTC	CASTTGSPWRSYEQYF
TRBV4-2	-	TRBJ2-5	-	TGTGCCAGCAGCCTCGCGGCCGAAGGAGGGGAGACCCAGTACTTC	CASSLAAEGGETQYF
TRBV27	TRBD1	TRBJ2-5	few	TGTGCCAGCAGTCCTGGGACAGGGGTGGGAGAGACCCAGTACTTC	CASSPGTGVGETQYF
TRBV30	TRBD1	TRBJ1-4	-	TGTGCCTGGAGTGAGGGGGCGAGTGAAAAACTGTTTTTT	CAWSEGASEKLFF
TRBV12-5	TRBD1	TRBJ1-2	-	TGTGCTAGTGGTTTGGGACCCGGGACAGCAGCTAACTATGGCTACACCTTC	CASGLGPGTAANYGYTF
TRBV6-5	TRBD1	TRBJ1-2	-	TGTGCCAGCAGTTACTCGAACAGGGGGACCAGTGGCTACACCTTC	CASSYSNRGTSGYTF
TRBV7-8	TRBD1	TRBJ2-7	few	TGTGCCAGCAGCCCCAGACAGGGTCGCGACGAGCAGTACTTC	CASSPRQGRDEQYF
TRBV18	TRBD1	TRBJ2-7	-	TGTGCCAGCTCACCAAAGGGACAGGGTGGTTACGAGCAGTACTTC	CASSPKGQGGYEQYF
TRBV4-1	TRBD1	TRBJ1-2	once	TGCGCCAGCAGCCAAGCTGGACAGGGTACCTATGGCTACACCTTC	CASSQAGQGTYGYTF
TRBV5-1	TRBD1	TRBJ2-7	-	TGCGCCAGCAGCTTGGGACAGGGGGCTATCGAGCAGTACTTC	CASSLGQGAIEQYF
TRBV2	TRBD1	TRBJ2-1	once	TGTGCCAGCACTATACGGGACGGGACAGGGAATGAGCAGTTCTTC	CASTIRDGTGNEQFF
TRBV30	-	TRBJ1-1	-	TGTGCCTGGAGTCAGTCAGGAACTGAAGCTTTCTTT	CAWSQSGTEAFF
TRBV5-1	TRBD2	TRBJ2-2	-	TGCGCCAGCAGCTTGAGGCTAGCGGGAACAAGCGCCGGGGAGCTGTTTTTT	CASSLRLAGTSAGELFF
TRBV18	-	TRBJ1-2	-	TGTGCCAGCTCACCGAGCGGGGCCCTCTCTAACTATGGCTACACCTTC	CASSPSGALSNYGYTF
TRBV6-5	TRBD1	TRBJ1-2	-	TGTGCCAGCAGTTCCGGGACAGGGGATATTAACTATGGCTACACCTTC	CASSSGTGDINYGYTF
TRBV29-1	-	TRBJ2-1	-	TGCAGCGTCAACCTCCGTACCAGACAGACTTCCAATGAGCAGTTCTTC	CSVNLRTRQTSNEQFF
TRBV18	TRBD2	TRBJ2-7	-	TGTGCCAGCTCACCCGGACGGGACTACAACCCCTACGAGCAGTACTTC	CASSPGRDYNPYEQYF
TRBV28	-	TRBJ2-5	-	TGTGCCAGTCTTCGGCGGGAGACCCAGTACTTC	CASLRRETQYF
TRBV13	TRBD1	TRBJ2-7	-	TGTGCCAGCAGCTTCAGGGACAGGGGGCAGGGTGAGCAGTACTTC	CASSFRDRGQGEQYF
TRBV19	TRBD1	TRBJ1-5	-	TGTGCCAGCCAAAGCCTGGCAGGGGGTGGTCAGCCCCAGCATTTT	CASQSLAGGGQPQHF
TRBV19	-	TRBJ2-2	-	TGTGCCAGTAGTCTACAGGGGAACACCGGGGAGCTGTTTTTT	CASSLQGNTGELFF
TRBV7-9	-	TRBJ2-3	-	TGTGCCAGCAGCTTAGATAGGGGCGGCACAGATACGCAGTATTTT	CASSLDRGGTDTQYF
TRBV7-3	TRBD2	TRBJ2-7	few	TGTGCCAGCAGCTTAACGGGGACGGGAGGGCGGTACGAGCAGTACTTC	CASSLTGTGGRYEQYF
TRBV14	TRBD1	TRBJ1-2	-	TGTGCCAGCAGCCAATCCGGACAGGGTCCCCTCTATGGCTACACCTTC	CASSQSGQGPLYGYTF
TRBV6-5	-	TRBJ2-3	-	TGTGCCAGCAAGGGGGGGCTGGCGCAGTATTTT	CASKGGLAQYF